This TCR beta chain was sequenced in a study of T-cell reconstitution after alpha-beta-depleted transplantation in children. Study-level results: From newly produced T cells came most of the T-cell counts and diversity one year after transplant. In patients about two months after transplant, alpha-beta T cells reportedly arose from several hundred expanded graft clones. It was surviving recipient T cells and thymic progenitors that gave some patients high TCRbeta diversity at day 60.

During its preparation, the TCRbeta library received unique molecular identifiers. TCRdb reprocessed the PCR reads with MiXCR, giving one entry per CDR3 protein. This table has some 200,000 distinct CDR3 sequences, about a tenth appearing once. Germline loops: CDR1 WSHSY, CDR2 SAAADI. This CDR3 is 14 amino acids long. With V trimmed by 8 bases and J by 3 bases, 5 bases remained unmatched. Comment on this clonotype: Its cognate antigen is unknown.

The chain has TRBV10-2 and TRBJ2-3; 10 bases line up with TRBD2. The receptor comes from a child younger than two with acute myeloid leukemia, due to receive a stem cell transplant. The sample here was PBMCs, taken before TCRalphabeta/CD19-depleted stem cell transplant. CDR3 nucleotides: TGCGCCAGCTGGACTAGCGGAGTAACAGATACGCAGTATTTT. Amino acids: CASWTSGVTDTQYF.